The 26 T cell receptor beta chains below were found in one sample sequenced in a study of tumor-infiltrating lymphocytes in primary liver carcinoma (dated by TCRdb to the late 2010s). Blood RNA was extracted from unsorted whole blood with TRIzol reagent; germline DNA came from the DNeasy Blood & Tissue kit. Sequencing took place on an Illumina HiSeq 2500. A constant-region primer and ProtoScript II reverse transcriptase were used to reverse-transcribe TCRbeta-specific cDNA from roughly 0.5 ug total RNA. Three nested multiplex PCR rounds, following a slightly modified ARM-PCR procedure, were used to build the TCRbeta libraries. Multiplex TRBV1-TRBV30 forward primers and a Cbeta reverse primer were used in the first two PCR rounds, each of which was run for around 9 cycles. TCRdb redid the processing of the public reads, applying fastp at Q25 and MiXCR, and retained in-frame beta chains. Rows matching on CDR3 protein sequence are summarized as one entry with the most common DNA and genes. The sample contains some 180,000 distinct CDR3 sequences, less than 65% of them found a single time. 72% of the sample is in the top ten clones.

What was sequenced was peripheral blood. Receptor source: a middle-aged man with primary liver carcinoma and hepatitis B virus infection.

CDR3 sequence: CASSYSHTGELFF. The CDR3 nucleotides are TGTGCCAGCAGTTACTCGCACACCGGGGAGCTGTTTTTT. The chain joins TRBV6-2 or TRBV6-3 to TRBJ2-2; D is uncertain. The CDR3 runs to 13 residues. Germline lookup yields CDR1 MNHEY and CDR2 SVGEGT. V lost 0 bases and J lost 3, with 2 bases in between.

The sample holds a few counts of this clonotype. CDR3 nucleotides: TGCGCCAGCAGCCAAGAAAGTATCCGAGGTTATGGCTACACCTTC. It translates to CASSQESIRGYGYTF. The V gene is TRBV4-1, the J gene TRBJ1-2; D call uncertain. Looked up from germline, CDR1 is MGHRA and CDR2 is YSYEKL. V was clipped by 0 bases and J by 5 bases, with 13 bases between them. The CDR3 loop spans 15 amino acids.

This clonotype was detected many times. CDR3 DNA: TGTGCCAGCAGCTCTCTCGTGAGGGGAGGAGAAGATACGCAGTATTTT. It translates to CASSSLVRGGEDTQYF. V usage is TRBV11-1 and J usage is TRBJ2-3; a weak D match, TRBD2 (6 bases). The V gene's germline CDR1 is SGHAT and CDR2 FQDESV (reference sequence). V gave up 4 bases and J gave up 5 bases, with 19 bases separating them. The length of the CDR3 is 16 residues.

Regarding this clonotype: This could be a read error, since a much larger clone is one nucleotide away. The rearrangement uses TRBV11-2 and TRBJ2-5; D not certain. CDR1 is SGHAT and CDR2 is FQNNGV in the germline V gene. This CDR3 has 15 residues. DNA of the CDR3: TGTGTCAGCAGCTTAGCCGTGGGTGCTTGGGAGACCCAGTACTTC. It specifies CVSSLAVGAWETQYF.

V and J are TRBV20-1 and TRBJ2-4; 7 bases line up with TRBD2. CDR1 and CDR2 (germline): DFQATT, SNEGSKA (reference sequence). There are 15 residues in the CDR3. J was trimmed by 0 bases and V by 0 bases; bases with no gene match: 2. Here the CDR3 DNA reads TGCAGTGCTAGAGATCCGGGGGGAGCCAAAAACATTCAGTACTTC. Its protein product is CSARDPGGAKNIQYF.

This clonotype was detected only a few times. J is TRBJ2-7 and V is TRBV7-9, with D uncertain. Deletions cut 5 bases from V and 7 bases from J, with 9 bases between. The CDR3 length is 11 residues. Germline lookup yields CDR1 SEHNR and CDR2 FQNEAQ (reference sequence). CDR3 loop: CASSPQDEQYF. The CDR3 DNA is TGTGCCAGCAGCCCCCAGGATGAGCAGTACTTC.

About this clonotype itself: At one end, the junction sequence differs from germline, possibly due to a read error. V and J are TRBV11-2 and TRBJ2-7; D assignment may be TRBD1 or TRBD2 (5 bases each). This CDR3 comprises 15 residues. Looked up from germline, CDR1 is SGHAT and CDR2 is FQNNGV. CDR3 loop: CASSPEGRTTYEQCF. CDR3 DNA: TGTGCCAGCAGTCCAGAGGGGCGTACCACCTACGAGCAGTGCTTC.

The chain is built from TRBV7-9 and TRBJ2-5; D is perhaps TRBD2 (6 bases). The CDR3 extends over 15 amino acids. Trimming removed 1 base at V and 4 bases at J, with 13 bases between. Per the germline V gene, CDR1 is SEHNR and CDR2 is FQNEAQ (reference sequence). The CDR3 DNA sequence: TGTGCCAGCAGCTTAGTTGGCGGGATGGGAGAGACCCAGTACTTC. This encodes CASSLVGGMGETQYF.

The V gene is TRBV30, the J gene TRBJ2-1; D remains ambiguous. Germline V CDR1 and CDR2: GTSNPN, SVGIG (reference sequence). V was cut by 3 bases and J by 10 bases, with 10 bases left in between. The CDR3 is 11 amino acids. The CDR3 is CAWSLGWEQFF. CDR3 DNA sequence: TGTGCCTGGAGCCTAGGGTGGGAGCAGTTCTTC.

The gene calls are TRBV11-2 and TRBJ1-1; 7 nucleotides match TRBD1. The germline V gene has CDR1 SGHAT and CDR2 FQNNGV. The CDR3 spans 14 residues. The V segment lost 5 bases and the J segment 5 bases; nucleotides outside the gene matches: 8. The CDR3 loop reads CASSLNPGGTEAFF. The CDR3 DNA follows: TGTGCCAGCAGCCTAAATCCAGGGGGGACTGAAGCTTTCTTT.

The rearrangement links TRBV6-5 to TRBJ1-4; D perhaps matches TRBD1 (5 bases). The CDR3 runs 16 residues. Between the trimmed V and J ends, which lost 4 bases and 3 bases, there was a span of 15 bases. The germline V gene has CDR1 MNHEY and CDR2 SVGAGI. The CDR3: CASSSRDRVPNEKLFF. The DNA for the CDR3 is TGTGCCAGCAGTTCCCGGGACCGCGTGCCTAATGAAAAACTGTTTTTT.

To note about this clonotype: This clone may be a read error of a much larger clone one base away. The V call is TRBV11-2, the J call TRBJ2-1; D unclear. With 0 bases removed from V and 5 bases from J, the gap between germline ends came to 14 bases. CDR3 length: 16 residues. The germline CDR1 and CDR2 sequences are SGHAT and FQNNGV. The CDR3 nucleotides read TGTGCCAGCAGCTTAGAACGGGCGCGCCCGCACAATGAGCAGTTCTTC. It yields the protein CASSLERARPHNEQFF.

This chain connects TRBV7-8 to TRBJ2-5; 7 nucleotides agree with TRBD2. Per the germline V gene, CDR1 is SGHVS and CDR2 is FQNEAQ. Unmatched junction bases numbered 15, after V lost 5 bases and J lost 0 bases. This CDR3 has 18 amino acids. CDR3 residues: CASSPIFREALDQETQYF. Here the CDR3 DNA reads TGTGCCAGCAGCCCTATTTTCCGGGAGGCCCTTGACCAAGAGACCCAGTACTTC.

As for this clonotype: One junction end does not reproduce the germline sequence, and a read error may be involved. The CDR3 is CASSLMRDPPTYTQYF. The CDR3 coding sequence is TGTGCCAGCAGCTTAATGAGGGACCCTCCCACATATACGCAGTATTTT. The V gene is TRBV11-2, the J gene TRBJ2-3, with D perhaps given as TRBD1 or TRBD2 (5 bases each). CDR1 and CDR2 from the germline V gene are SGHAT and FQNNGV. This CDR3 spans 16 amino acids.

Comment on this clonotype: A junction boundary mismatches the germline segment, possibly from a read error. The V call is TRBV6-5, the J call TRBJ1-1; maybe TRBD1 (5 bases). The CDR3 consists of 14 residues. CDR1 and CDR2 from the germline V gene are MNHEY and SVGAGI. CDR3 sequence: CASSTPGRDTETFF. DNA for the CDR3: TGTGCCAGCAGTACCCCGGGGCGAGACACTGAAACTTTCTTT.

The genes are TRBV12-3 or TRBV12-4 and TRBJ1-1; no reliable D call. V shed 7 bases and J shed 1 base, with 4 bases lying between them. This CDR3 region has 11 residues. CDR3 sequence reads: CASNRNTEAFF. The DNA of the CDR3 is TGTGCCAGCAATAGGAACACTGAAGCTTTCTTT.

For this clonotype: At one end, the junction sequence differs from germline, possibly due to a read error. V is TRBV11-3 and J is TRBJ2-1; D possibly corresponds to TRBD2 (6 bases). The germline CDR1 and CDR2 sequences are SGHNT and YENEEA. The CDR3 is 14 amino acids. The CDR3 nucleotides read TGTGTCAGCAGCTTAGGGCGGGGTTACAATGAGCAGTTCTTC. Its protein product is CVSSLGRGYNEQFF.

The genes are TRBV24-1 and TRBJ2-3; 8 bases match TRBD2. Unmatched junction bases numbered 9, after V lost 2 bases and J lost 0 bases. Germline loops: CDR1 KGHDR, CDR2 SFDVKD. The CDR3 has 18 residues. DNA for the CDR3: TGTGCCACCAGTGATTGGGAACCTAGCGGGCCTAGCACAGATACGCAGTATTTT. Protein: CATSDWEPSGPSTDTQYF.

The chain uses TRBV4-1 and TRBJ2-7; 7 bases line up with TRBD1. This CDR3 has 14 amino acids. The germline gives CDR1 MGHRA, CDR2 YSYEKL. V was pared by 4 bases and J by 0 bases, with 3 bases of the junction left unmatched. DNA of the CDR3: TGCGCCAGCAGCCCAAGGGACAGCTCCTACGAGCAGTACTTC. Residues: CASSPRDSSYEQYF.

The CDR3 nucleotides read TGTGCCTCTGGTCAAGACCAGCCATCCTACAATGAGCAGTTCTTC. This encodes CASGQDQPSYNEQFF. This chain connects TRBV11-2 to TRBJ2-1; D call uncertain. The CDR3 is 15 residues long. The V gene's germline CDR1 is SGHAT and CDR2 FQNNGV. V lost 11 bases and J lost 1, with 18 bases in between.

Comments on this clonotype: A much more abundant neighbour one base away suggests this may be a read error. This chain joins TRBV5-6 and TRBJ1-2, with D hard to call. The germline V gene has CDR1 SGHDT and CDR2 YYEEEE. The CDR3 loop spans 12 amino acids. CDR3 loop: CTSSLGTYGYTF. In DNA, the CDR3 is TGTACCAGCAGCTTGGGAACGTATGGCTACACCTTC.

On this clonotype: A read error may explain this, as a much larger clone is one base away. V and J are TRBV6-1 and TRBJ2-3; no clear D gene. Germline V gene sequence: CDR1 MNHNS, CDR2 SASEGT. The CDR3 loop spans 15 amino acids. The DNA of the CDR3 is TGTACCAGCAGTGAAGACGGTGGGTTAAGGCGTACGCAGTATTTT. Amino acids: CTSSEDGGLRRTQYF.

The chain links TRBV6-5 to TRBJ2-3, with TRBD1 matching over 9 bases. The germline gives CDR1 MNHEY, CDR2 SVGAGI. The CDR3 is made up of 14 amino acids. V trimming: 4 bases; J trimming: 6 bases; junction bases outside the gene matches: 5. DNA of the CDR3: TGTGCCAGCAGTTCGGACAGGGGTACTGATACGCAGTATTTT. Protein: CASSSDRGTDTQYF.

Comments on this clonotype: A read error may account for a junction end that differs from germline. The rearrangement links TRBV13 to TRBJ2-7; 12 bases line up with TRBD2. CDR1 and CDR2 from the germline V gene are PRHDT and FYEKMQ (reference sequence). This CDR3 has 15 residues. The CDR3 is CASSLGLAGSTEQYF. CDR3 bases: TGTGCCAGCAGCCTAGGACTAGCGGGATCGACCGAGCAGTACTTC. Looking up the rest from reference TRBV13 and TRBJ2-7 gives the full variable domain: AAGVIQSPRHLIKEKRETATLKCYPIPRHDTVYWYQQGPGQDPQFLISFYEKMQSDKGSIPDRFSAQQFSDYHSELNMSSLELGDSALYFCASSLGLAGSTEQYFGPGTRLTVT.

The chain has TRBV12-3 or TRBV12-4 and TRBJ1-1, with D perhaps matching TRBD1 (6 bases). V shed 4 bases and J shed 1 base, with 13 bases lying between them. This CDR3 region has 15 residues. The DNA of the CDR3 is TGTGCCAGCAGTTACGGACAGCCCTGGAACACTGAAGCTTTCTTT. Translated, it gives CASSYGQPWNTEAFF.

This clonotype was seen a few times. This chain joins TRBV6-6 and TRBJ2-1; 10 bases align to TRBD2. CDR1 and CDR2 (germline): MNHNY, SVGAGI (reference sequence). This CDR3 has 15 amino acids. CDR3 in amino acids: CTSSSELAGLNEQFF. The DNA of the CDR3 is TGTACTAGCAGTTCAGAACTAGCGGGGCTCAATGAGCAGTTCTTC.